Sequencing of this T cell receptor beta chain was carried out in a study of low-dose radiotherapy and immunotherapy resistance in tumors. Study summary: Intravenously given cyclophosphamide 200 mg/m2 followed a two-week schedule that placed each dose one day before radiation and immunotherapy. Oral aspirin 300 mg was taken by patients daily for four cycles from cycle 1 day 1.

The time point here: after trial treatment. As for treatment: LDRT plus nivolumab, ipilimumab, low-dose cyclophosphamide and aspirin (RACIN trial). Each donor was administered nivolumab, ipilimumab, aspirin, low-dose cyclophosphamide and low-dose radiotherapy. Eligible patients had advanced solid tumors lacking tumor-infiltrating lymphocytes. This clonotype was seen repeatedly, ten times or more. cDNA synthesis used a TRAV/TRBV-specific primer set for both chains. An approximately 19-cycle PCR with a constant-region primer and V-primer adapter amplified TCRs. TCRdb passed the reads through MiXCR, listing each CDR3 protein once. The table lists roughly 95,000 distinct CDR3 sequences, less than 25% of them singletons. The sample consisted of PBMCs, taken after low-dose radiotherapy plus immunotherapy. This receptor was identified in a female donor with ovarian cancer.

The CDR3 region is CASSPGRITGNTIYF. In nucleotides, the CDR3 is TGTGCCAGCAGCCCTGGGCGGATCACGGGAAACACCATATATTTT. This chain links TRBV7-9 with TRBJ1-3, with D unclear. CDR1 and CDR2 from the germline V gene are SEHNR and FQNEAQ (reference sequence). Trimming cost V 5 bases and J 4 bases, with 15 bases left between them. The CDR3 is 15 amino acids. Complete variable domain (other parts from reference TRBV7-9 and TRBJ1-3): DTGVSQNPRHKITKRGQNVTFRCDPISEHNRLYWYRQTLGQGPEFLTYFQNEAQLEKSRLLSDRFSAERPKGSFSTLEIQRTEQGDSAMYLCASSPGRITGNTIYFGEGSWLTVV.